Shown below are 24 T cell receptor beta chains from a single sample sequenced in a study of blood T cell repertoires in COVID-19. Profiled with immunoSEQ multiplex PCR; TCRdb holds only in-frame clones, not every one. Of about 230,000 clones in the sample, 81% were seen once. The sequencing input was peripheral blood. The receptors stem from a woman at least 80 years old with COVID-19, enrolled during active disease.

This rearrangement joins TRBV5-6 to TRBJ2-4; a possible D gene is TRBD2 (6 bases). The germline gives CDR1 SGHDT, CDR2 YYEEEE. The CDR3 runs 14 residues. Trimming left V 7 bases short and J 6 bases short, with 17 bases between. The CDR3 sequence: CASGPVGEANIQYF. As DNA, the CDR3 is TGTGCCAGCGGGCCCGTGGGGGAGGCAAACATTCAGTACTTC.

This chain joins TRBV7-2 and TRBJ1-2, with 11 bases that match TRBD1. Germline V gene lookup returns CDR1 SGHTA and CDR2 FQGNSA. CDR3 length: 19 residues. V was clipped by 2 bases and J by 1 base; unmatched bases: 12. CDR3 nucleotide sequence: TGTGCCAGCAGCTTAACACCTAGGACAGGGGGCACCTTTAACTATGGCTACACCTTC. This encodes CASSLTPRTGGTFNYGYTF.

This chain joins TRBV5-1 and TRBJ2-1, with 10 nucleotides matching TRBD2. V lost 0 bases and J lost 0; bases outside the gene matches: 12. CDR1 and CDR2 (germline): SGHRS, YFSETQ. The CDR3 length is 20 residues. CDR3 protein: CASSLVGGGAGGSSYNEQFF. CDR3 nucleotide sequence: TGCGCCAGCAGCTTGGTGGGAGGGGGAGCGGGAGGGAGCTCCTACAATGAGCAGTTCTTC.

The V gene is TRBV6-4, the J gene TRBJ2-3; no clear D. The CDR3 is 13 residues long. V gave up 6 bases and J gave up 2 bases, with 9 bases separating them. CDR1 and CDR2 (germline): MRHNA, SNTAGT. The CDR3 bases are TGTGCCAGCAGCGCCCAGGCCACAGATACGCAGTATTTT. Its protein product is CASSAQATDTQYF.

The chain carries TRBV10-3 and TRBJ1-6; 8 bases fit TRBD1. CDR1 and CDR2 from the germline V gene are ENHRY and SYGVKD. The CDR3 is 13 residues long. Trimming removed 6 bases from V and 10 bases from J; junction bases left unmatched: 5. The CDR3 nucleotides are TGTGCCATCAGAGACAGGGGCGAGTCACCCCTCCACTTT. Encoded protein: CAIRDRGESPLHF.

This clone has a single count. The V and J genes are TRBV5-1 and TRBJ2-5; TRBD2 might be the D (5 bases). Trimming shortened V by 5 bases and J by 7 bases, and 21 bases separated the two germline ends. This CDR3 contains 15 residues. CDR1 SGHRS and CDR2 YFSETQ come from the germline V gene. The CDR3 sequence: CASRQGPNLSGTQYF. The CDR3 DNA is TGCGCCAGCAGGCAAGGCCCGAACCTCAGCGGGACCCAGTACTTC.

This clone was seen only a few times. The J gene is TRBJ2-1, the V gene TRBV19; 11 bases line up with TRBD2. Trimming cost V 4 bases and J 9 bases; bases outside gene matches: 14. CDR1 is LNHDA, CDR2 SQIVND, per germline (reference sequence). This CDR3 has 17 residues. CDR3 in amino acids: CASSRTLAGEGNAEQFF. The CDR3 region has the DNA TGTGCCAGTAGTAGAACACTAGCGGGAGAGGGAAATGCTGAGCAGTTCTTC.

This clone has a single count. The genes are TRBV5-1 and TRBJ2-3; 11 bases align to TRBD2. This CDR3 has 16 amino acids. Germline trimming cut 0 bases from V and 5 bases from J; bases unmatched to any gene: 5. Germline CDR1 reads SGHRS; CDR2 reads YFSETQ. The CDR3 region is CASSLALLAGGDTQYF. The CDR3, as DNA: TGCGCCAGCAGCTTGGCCCTGCTAGCGGGGGGAGATACGCAGTATTTT.

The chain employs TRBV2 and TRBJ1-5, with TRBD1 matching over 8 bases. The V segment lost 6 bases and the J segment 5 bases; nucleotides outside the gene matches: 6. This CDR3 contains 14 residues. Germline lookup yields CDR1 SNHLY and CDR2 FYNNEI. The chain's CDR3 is CASRVTGDHQPQHF. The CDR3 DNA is TGTGCCAGCAGGGTGACAGGGGACCATCAGCCCCAGCATTTT.

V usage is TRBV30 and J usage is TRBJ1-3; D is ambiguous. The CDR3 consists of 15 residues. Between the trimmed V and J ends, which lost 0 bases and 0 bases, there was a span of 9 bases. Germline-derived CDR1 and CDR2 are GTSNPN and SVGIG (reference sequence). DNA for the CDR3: TGTGCCTGGAGTGTATCGGGTCGCTCTGGAAACACCATATATTTT. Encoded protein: CAWSVSGRSGNTIYF.

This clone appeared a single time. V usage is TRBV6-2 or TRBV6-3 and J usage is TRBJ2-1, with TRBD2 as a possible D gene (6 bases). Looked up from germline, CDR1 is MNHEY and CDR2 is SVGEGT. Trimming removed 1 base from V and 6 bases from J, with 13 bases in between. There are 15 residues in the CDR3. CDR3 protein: CASSYFAGSGNEQFF. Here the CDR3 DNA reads TGTGCCAGCAGTTACTTTGCGGGGAGTGGCAATGAGCAGTTCTTC.

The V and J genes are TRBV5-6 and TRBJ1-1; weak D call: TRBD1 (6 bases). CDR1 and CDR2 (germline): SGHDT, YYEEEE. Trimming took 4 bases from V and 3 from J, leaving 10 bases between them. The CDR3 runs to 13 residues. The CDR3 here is CASSRRQDTEAFF. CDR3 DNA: TGTGCCAGCAGCCGGAGACAGGACACTGAAGCTTTCTTT.

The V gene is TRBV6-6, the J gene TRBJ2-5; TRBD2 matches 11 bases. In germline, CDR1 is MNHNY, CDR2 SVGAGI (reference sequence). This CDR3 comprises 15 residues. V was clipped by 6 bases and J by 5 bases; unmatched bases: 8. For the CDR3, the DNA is TGTGCCAGCAGCCGTAGCGGGGGGGATTGGGAGACCCAGTACTTC. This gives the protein CASSRSGGDWETQYF.

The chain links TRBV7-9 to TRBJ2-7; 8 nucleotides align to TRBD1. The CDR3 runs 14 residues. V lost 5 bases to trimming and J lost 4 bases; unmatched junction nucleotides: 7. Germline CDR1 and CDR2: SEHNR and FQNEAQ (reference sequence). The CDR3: CASSQRQGRYEQYF. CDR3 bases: TGTGCCAGCAGCCAAAGACAGGGGCGGTACGAGCAGTACTTC.

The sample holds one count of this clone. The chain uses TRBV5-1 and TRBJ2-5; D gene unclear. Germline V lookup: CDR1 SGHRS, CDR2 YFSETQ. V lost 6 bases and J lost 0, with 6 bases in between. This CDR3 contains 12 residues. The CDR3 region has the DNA TGCGCCAGCACACCTAACCAAGAGACCCAGTACTTC. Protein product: CASTPNQETQYF.

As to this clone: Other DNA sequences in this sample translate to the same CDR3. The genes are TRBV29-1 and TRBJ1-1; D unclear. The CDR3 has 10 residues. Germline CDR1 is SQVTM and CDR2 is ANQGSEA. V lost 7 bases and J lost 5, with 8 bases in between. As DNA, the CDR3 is TGCAGCGCCGGAGGGACTGAAGCTTTCTTT. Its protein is CSAGGTEAFF.

CDR3 sequence reads: CASSDGRGYGYEQYF. CDR3 nucleotides: TGCGCCAGCAGCGATGGCAGGGGGTACGGTTACGAGCAGTACTTC. This chain links TRBV5-1 with TRBJ2-7; 7 nucleotides align to TRBD1. Trimming at V came to 4 bases and at J to 4 bases, leaving 11 bases not matched to a gene. This CDR3 region has 15 residues. CDR1 is SGHRS and CDR2 is YFSETQ in the germline V gene.

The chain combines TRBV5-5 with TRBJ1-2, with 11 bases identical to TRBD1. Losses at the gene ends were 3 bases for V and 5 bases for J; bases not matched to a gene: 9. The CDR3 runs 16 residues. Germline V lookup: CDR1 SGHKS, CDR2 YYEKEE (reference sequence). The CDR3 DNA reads TGTGCCAGCAGCTACATGGACAGGGGGCGCCAGTATGGCTACACCTTC. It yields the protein CASSYMDRGRQYGYTF.

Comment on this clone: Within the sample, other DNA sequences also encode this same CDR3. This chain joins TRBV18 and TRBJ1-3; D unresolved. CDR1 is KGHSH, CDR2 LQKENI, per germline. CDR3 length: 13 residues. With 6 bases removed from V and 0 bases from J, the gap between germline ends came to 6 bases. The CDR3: CASSESSGNTIYF. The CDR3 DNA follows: TGTGCCAGCTCGGAGAGCTCTGGAAACACCATATATTTT. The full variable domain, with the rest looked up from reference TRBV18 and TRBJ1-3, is NAGVMQNPRHLVRRRGQEARLRCSPMKGHSHVYWYRQLPEEGLKFMVYLQKENIIDESGMPKERFSAEFPKEGPSILRIQQVVRGDSAAYFCASSESSGNTIYFGEGSWLTVV.

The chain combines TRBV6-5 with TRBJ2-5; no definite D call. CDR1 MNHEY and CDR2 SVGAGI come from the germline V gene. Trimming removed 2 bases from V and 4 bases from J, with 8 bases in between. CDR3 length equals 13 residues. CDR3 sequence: CASSYVSGETQYF. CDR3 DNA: TGTGCCAGCAGTTACGTCTCGGGAGAGACCCAGTACTTC.

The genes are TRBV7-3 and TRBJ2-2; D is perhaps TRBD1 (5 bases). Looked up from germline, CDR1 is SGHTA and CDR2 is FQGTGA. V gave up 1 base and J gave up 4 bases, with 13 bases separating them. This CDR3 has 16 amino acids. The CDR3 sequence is CASSLSPGSGTGELFF. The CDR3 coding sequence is TGTGCCAGCAGCTTAAGTCCAGGGTCGGGCACCGGGGAGCTGTTTTTT.

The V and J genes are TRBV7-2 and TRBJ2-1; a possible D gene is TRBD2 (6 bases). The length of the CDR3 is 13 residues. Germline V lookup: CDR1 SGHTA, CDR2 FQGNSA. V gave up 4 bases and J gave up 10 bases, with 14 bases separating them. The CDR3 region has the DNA TGTGCCAGCAGCTCCTATATCGGGAGCGAGCAGTTCTTC. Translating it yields CASSSYIGSEQFF.

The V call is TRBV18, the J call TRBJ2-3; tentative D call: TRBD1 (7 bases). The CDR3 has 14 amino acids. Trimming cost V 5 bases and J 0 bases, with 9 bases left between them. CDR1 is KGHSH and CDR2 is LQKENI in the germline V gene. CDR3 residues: CASSAGQSTDTQYF. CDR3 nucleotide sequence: TGTGCCAGCTCAGCGGGACAGAGCACAGATACGCAGTATTTT.

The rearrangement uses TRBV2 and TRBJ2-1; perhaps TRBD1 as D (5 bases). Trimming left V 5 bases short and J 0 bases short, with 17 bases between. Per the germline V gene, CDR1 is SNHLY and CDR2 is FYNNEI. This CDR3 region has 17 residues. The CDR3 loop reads CASSRTPVQSSYNEQFF. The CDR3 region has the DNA TGTGCCAGCAGTCGGACACCGGTCCAGAGCTCCTACAATGAGCAGTTCTTC.